The clone carrying this T cell receptor (beta chain) was picked up one time. Random-hexamer reverse transcription was applied to roughly 0.5 to 1 ug RNA. TCRdb itself ran the immunoSEQ multiplex PCR reads through MiXCR, one entry per CDR3 protein. The sample consists of around 99,000 distinct CDR3 sequences, around 95% of them appearing once. TCR beta sequencing covered blood CD8+ and CD4+ T cells. Controls were healthy donors (matched for age and sex). This sample stems from a study of CD8 T cells in Susac syndrome. This CDR3 has 14 residues. From germline, CDR1 is GTSNPN and CDR2 SVGIG (reference sequence). The V gene end was trimmed by 0 bases and the J gene end by 4 bases; junction bases not matched to a gene: 4.

V and J are TRBV30 and TRBJ2-3, with 7 bases that match TRBD2. The sequenced sample consisted of CD4+ T cells from PBMCs. The sequence was collected from a human donor in good health. The CDR3 loop reads CAWSVKGRADTQYF. The CDR3 nucleotides read TGTGCCTGGAGTGTAAAGGGGAGGGCAGATACGCAGTATTTT.